The 14 T cell receptor beta chains in this list originate from one sample, sequenced in a study of blood T cell repertoires in COVID-19. The method was immunoSEQ multiplex PCR; TCRdb's version includes in-frame clones alone and lacks a portion of them. This table holds approximately 220,000 clones, 83% found once. The sample was PBMCs or T cells enriched from blood (not recorded which). These receptors were collected from a woman between 50 and 59 years old who had been exposed to COVID-19.

The chain carries TRBV12-3 or TRBV12-4 and TRBJ1-4, with D possibly being TRBD1 (5 bases). This CDR3 comprises 13 residues. Trimming removed 2 bases at V and 8 bases at J, with 9 bases between. Here the CDR3 reads CASSLQGAEKLFF. CDR3 DNA: TGTGCCAGCAGTTTACAAGGGGCAGAAAAACTGTTTTTT.

This chain uses TRBV11-2 with TRBJ1-4; D may be TRBD1 (5 bases). Germline V CDR1 and CDR2: SGHAT, FQNNGV. The CDR3 spans 14 residues. The V gene lost 0 bases and the J gene lost 10 bases, with 12 bases spanning the gap. For the CDR3, the DNA is TGTGCCAGCAGCTTAGATCGGCAGGGAGGAAAACTGTTTTTT. Its protein is CASSLDRQGGKLFF.

The rearrangement uses TRBV30 and TRBJ1-1; D perhaps matches TRBD1 (6 bases). Germline V gives CDR1 GTSNPN, CDR2 SVGIG (reference sequence). This CDR3 region has 17 residues. The V and J ends lost 5 bases and 4 bases respectively, with 26 bases between them. The CDR3 here is CAWDFAGTFRRGTEAFF. In nucleotides, the CDR3 is TGTGCCTGGGACTTTGCCGGGACATTCCGTCGGGGCACTGAAGCTTTCTTT.

The chain combines TRBV30 with TRBJ2-6; D is possibly TRBD1 (6 bases). CDR1 is GTSNPN, CDR2 SVGIG, per germline (reference sequence). Trimming removed 0 bases from V and 1 base from J, with 7 bases in between. This CDR3 is 15 amino acids long. The CDR3 DNA follows: TGTGCCTGGAGTGTCGGACAGTCTGGGGCCAACGTCCTGACTTTC. It is translated as CAWSVGQSGANVLTF.

The gene calls are TRBV5-1 and TRBJ2-2; 9 bases match TRBD1. V dropped 3 bases and J dropped 4; count of bases not matched to a gene: 10. The germline CDR1 and CDR2 sequences are SGHRS and YFSETQ. This CDR3 spans 17 amino acids. CDR3 coding DNA: TGCGCCAGCAGCTGGCTATCGGGACAGGGTACCACCGGGGAGCTGTTTTTT. Amino acid sequence: CASSWLSGQGTTGELFF.

The CDR3 DNA is TGTGCCAACCTAGGGGGAACGAACACCGGGGAGCTGTTTTTT. Amino acid sequence: CANLGGTNTGELFF. The chain carries TRBV7-9 and TRBJ2-2; a weak D match, TRBD1 (6 bases). CDR3 length: 14 amino acids. CDR1 is SEHNR, CDR2 FQNEAQ, per germline (reference sequence). V lost 10 bases and J 0 bases, leaving 12 bases between the germline ends.

The chain has TRBV18 and TRBJ2-1, with D possibly TRBD1 on 6 matching bases. Trimming left V 6 bases short and J 13 bases short, with 25 bases between. The CDR3 runs to 15 residues. Germline CDR1 and CDR2: KGHSH and LQKENI. CDR3 sequence: CASSVLATGIWSQFF. CDR3 sequence (DNA): TGTGCCAGCTCCGTACTGGCGACAGGTATTTGGTCTCAGTTCTTC.

A few counts support this clone. The V call is TRBV18, the J call TRBJ2-3; a possible D gene is TRBD1 (8 bases). CDR3 length: 16 amino acids. Trimming removed 6 bases at V and 1 base at J, with 17 bases between. Germline CDR1 reads KGHSH; CDR2 reads LQKENI. The chain's CDR3 is CASSLRTGRGTDTQYF. The CDR3 DNA sequence: TGTGCCAGCTCCCTTCGGACAGGGAGGGGCACAGATACGCAGTATTTT. Filled out from reference TRBV18 and TRBJ2-3, the complete variable domain reads NAGVMQNPRHLVRRRGQEARLRCSPMKGHSHVYWYRQLPEEGLKFMVYLQKENIIDESGMPKERFSAEFPKEGPSILRIQQVVRGDSAAYFCASSLRTGRGTDTQYFGPGTRLTVL.

The V and J genes are TRBV6-5 and TRBJ1-1; no clear D gene. This CDR3 comprises 15 residues. The germline V gene has CDR1 MNHEY and CDR2 SVGAGI. Trimming stripped 3 bases from V and 0 bases from J, with 11 bases between. The CDR3 DNA reads as TGTGCCAGCAGTTATTACGACAAATTGAACACTGAAGCTTTCTTT. Translation gives CASSYYDKLNTEAFF.

This clone was found a few times. The chain couples TRBV12-5 to TRBJ2-2, with 8 bases lining up with TRBD1. The trim removed 7 bases at V and 3 bases at J, leaving 7 bases unmatched. The CDR3 runs 15 residues. Germline CDR1 is LGHNT and CDR2 is FRNRAP. The CDR3 region is CASAPGGFDTGELFF. The CDR3 nucleotides read TGTGCTAGTGCGCCAGGGGGCTTTGACACCGGGGAGCTGTTTTTT.

The CDR3 here is CASSEQDRANQPQHF. In DNA, the CDR3 is TGTGCCAGCAGTGAACAGGACAGGGCGAATCAGCCCCAGCATTTT. This sequence joins TRBV6-1 and TRBJ1-5; 8 nucleotides match TRBD1. Losses at the gene ends were 2 bases for V and 4 bases for J; bases not matched to a gene: 4. The CDR3 is 15 amino acids. In germline, CDR1 is MNHNS, CDR2 SASEGT.

The rearrangement uses TRBV13 and TRBJ1-3, with 7 bases identical to TRBD1. V shed 4 bases and J 0 bases; nucleotides not matched to a gene: 3. The CDR3 runs to 15 residues. CDR1 is PRHDT, CDR2 FYEKMQ, per germline (reference sequence). CDR3 sequence reads: CASSSGQRSGNTIYF. The CDR3 DNA sequence: TGTGCCAGCAGCTCGGGACAGCGCTCTGGAAACACCATATATTTT.

The J gene is TRBJ1-1, the V gene TRBV28; TRBD1 is a possible D gene (5 bases). CDR3 length: 15 amino acids. V was pared by 8 bases and J by 0 bases, with 16 bases between. CDR1 is MDHEN and CDR2 is SYDVKM in the germline V gene. The chain's CDR3 is CASGRQTLLNTEAFF. For the CDR3, the DNA is TGTGCCAGCGGAAGACAGACCCTATTGAACACTGAAGCTTTCTTT.

This sequence joins TRBV6-5 and TRBJ2-7; 8 nucleotides match TRBD1. The CDR3 has 13 residues. J lost 6 bases, V lost 5 bases, and 6 bases had no gene match. Germline lookup yields CDR1 MNHEY and CDR2 SVGAGI. The DNA for the CDR3 is TGTGCCAGCAGTCGCCGAACAGGGGGCGAGCAGTACTTC. As protein: CASSRRTGGEQYF.